The rows below give T cell receptor beta chains drawn from one sample of a study of CD8 T cells in Susac syndrome. Each CDR3 protein gets one entry after TCRdb re-called the immunoSEQ multiplex PCR reads with MiXCR. This sample has approximately 160,000 distinct CDR3 sequences, with around 95% found just once. Sequenced sample: CD4+ T cells from PBMCs. The receptors here all came from a human donor with Susac syndrome. The conserved cysteine and the conserved F or W are not part of the CDR3 here. The order of the fields is J gene, D gene, V gene, CDR3 protein. The D gene is left open where the match is weak.

j_call: TRBJ2-1; d_call: NA; v_call: TRBV18; cdr3_aa: ASSPPRAPYNEQF
j_call: TRBJ2-5; d_call: TRBD2; v_call: TRBV20-1; cdr3_aa: SAQLAKPSETQY
j_call: TRBJ2-5; d_call: TRBD1; v_call: TRBV11-3; cdr3_aa: ASSSGQGPGPQETQY
j_call: TRBJ1-1; d_call: NA; v_call: TRBV2; cdr3_aa: ASTQEGGTEAF
j_call: TRBJ2-6; d_call: TRBD1; v_call: TRBV12-3/TRBV12-4; cdr3_aa: ASSFPGGLSGANVLT
j_call: TRBJ2-1; d_call: TRBD1; v_call: TRBV9; cdr3_aa: ASSVGTGLDNEQF
j_call: TRBJ2-2; d_call: TRBD1; v_call: TRBV28; cdr3_aa: ASSTPPGQANTGELF
j_call: TRBJ2-2; d_call: NA; v_call: TRBV11-3; cdr3_aa: ASSFHSGSGELF
j_call: TRBJ2-3; d_call: NA; v_call: TRBV5-4; cdr3_aa: ASSFNFGSGGKDTQY
j_call: TRBJ2-3; d_call: NA; v_call: TRBV5-4; cdr3_aa: ASSLGIQDTQY
j_call: TRBJ1-5; d_call: NA; v_call: TRBV20-1; cdr3_aa: SARPSDSYSNQPQH
j_call: TRBJ1-1; d_call: TRBD1; v_call: TRBV29-1; cdr3_aa: SVGTGITEAF
j_call: TRBJ2-3; d_call: TRBD2; v_call: TRBV10-3; cdr3_aa: AISGTSGRTDTQY
j_call: TRBJ2-5; d_call: TRBD1; v_call: TRBV15; cdr3_aa: ATSREGGQGAGETQY
j_call: TRBJ2-6; d_call: NA; v_call: TRBV4-3; cdr3_aa: ASSQRESSGANVLT
j_call: TRBJ2-3; d_call: NA; v_call: TRBV14; cdr3_aa: ASSQVAGSTDTQY
j_call: TRBJ1-2; d_call: NA; v_call: TRBV5-1; cdr3_aa: ASSLAGTERQGEGYT
j_call: TRBJ1-1; d_call: NA; v_call: TRBV11-2; cdr3_aa: ASSLDPSMNTEAF
j_call: TRBJ2-2; d_call: NA; v_call: TRBV14; cdr3_aa: ASSLTPRGTGELF
j_call: TRBJ2-1; d_call: TRBD2; v_call: TRBV20-1; cdr3_aa: SAREIPGLAGKNEQF